This T cell receptor (beta chain) was identified during a study of blood T cell repertoires in COVID-19. Study in general: From T cells, B-cell-depleted T cells, or PBMCs came the material, which was cDNA or gDNA.

The V and J ends lost 4 bases and 3 bases, in that order; junction bases with no gene match: 0. The CDR3 is 12 amino acids. Germline V gene sequence: CDR1 SEHNR, CDR2 FQNEAQ (reference sequence). In the study's own analysis: Nucleated cell number was recorded as an estimate derived from reference gene primer amplification. Clones were read by immunoSEQ multiplex PCR, and TCRdb kept only the in-frame ones, dropping some. V, J and clone size were drawn from that table, and D and trimming were deduced from the DNA. The sample has hundreds of thousands of clones, roughly nine tenths seen once. This clone appeared once.

The V call is TRBV7-9, the J call TRBJ2-7, with 7 nucleotides matching TRBD2. The origin of this receptor is a man between 18 and 29 years old with COVID-19, enrolled during active disease. Source material: peripheral blood. CDR3 bases: TGTGCCAGCAGCTGGGGGGGCTACGAGCAGTACTTC. Amino acid sequence: CASSWGGYEQYF.